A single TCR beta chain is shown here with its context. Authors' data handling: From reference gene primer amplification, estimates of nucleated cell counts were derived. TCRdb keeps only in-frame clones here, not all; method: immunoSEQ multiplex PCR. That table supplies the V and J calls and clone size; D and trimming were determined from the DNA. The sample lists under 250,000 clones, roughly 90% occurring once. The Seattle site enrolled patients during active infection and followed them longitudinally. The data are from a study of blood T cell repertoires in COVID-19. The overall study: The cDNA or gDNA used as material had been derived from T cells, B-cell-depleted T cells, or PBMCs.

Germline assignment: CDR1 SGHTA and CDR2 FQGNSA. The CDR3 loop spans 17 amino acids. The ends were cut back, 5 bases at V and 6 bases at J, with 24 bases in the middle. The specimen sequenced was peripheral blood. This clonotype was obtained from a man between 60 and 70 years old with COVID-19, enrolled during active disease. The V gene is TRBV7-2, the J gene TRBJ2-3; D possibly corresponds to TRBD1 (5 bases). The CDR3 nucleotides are TGTGCCAGCAGCGGCTCTCTGGTGGCAGGGTGGTCCGATACGCAGTATTTT. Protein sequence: CASSGSLVAGWSDTQYF.